The T cell receptor beta chain under discussion was sequenced for a study of cytomegalovirus exposure and HLA in healthy donors. General study points: Later analysis associated a missense DCLRE1C variant with TCR beta V- and J-gene trimming. Analyses of presence/absence relied on an assumption of roughly uniform sequencing depth across donors. An ancestry cluster, one associated with Asian ancestry, reportedly showed fewer N-insertions than the approximately 670-donor mean in a later analysis. Rarity marked most TCR sequences, yet some public TCRs occurred in many donors.

PCR used 60 Vbeta primers and 13 Jbeta primers. Some clones are missing from TCRdb's copy, which holds only in-frame ones; the method was immunoSEQ multiplex PCR. The sample consists of about 100,000 clones, around 10% of them appearing once. This clone appeared a few times. Its antigen is still unknown. The CDR3 consists of 16 residues. The germline V and J ends were trimmed by 0 bases and 0 bases, with 9 bases remaining between them. CDR1 MNHNY and CDR2 SVGAGI come from the germline V gene (reference sequence). This TCR came from a man aged 40-50 years in good health and CMV-seropositive. Sequencing was carried out using PBMCs. The chain is built from TRBV6-6 and TRBJ1-3; unclear D gene. CDR3 protein: CASSYSIPSSGNTIYF. CDR3 coding DNA: TGTGCCAGCAGTTACTCGATTCCGAGCTCTGGAAACACCATATATTTT.